This entry lists 17 T cell receptor beta chains sequenced from one sample in a study of blood T cell repertoires in COVID-19. Using immunoSEQ multiplex PCR, the repertoire was profiled, and TCRdb retains in-frame clones only, with some absent. This table has 370,000 or so clones, roughly four fifths appearing once. The sequenced material came from peripheral blood. These receptors were obtained from a human donor with acute or convalescent COVID-19. The donor label of this sample is uncertain.

J is TRBJ2-7 and V is TRBV18; 9 bases are shared with TRBD1. Per germline, CDR1 KGHSH and CDR2 LQKENI. There are 14 residues in the CDR3. Unmatched junction bases numbered 2, after V lost 1 base and J lost 4 bases. The CDR3 DNA sequence: TGTGCCAGCTCACCACGGACAGGGGTTTACGAGCAGTACTTC. It encodes CASSPRTGVYEQYF.

This clone has a handful of counts. V and J are TRBV18 and TRBJ2-1, with D possibly TRBD1 on 6 matching bases. The CDR3 runs 13 residues. The germline V gene has CDR1 KGHSH and CDR2 LQKENI. V lost 6 bases to trimming and J lost 4 bases, with 10 bases between them. CDR3 sequence reads: CASSQDSYNEQFF. Written as DNA, the CDR3 is TGTGCCAGCTCCCAGGACAGTTACAATGAGCAGTTCTTC.

The V gene is TRBV2, the J gene TRBJ1-3; D not certain. CDR1 and CDR2 from the germline V gene are SNHLY and FYNNEI. V lost 3 bases, J lost 1 base, and 7 bases lay in between. The CDR3 runs to 14 residues. The CDR3 DNA follows: TGTGCCAGCAGTGATCCGGGTTCTGGAAACACCATATATTTT. Translated, it gives CASSDPGSGNTIYF.

The rearrangement links TRBV5-4 to TRBJ2-1; 7 bases map to TRBD1. Germline loops: CDR1 SGHNT, CDR2 YYREEE (reference sequence). This CDR3 has 15 amino acids. V lost 3 bases and J lost 6; bases outside the gene matches: 9. The CDR3 bases are TGTGCCAGCAGCTCTAGACAGGGAAAGGTCAATGAGCAGTTCTTC. Protein: CASSSRQGKVNEQFF.

The J gene is TRBJ1-4, the V gene TRBV5-6; D is uncertain. The germline V gene has CDR1 SGHDT and CDR2 YYEEEE. The CDR3 is 14 amino acids. The germline V and J ends were trimmed by 4 bases and 0 bases, with 7 bases remaining between them. The CDR3 nucleotides are TGTGCCAGCAGCCCGGGTGCAACTAATGAAAAACTGTTTTTT. Translation: CASSPGATNEKLFF.

This clone has just a few counts. V usage is TRBV6-5 and J usage is TRBJ2-1; TRBD1 matches at 9 bases. Germline CDR1 reads MNHEY; CDR2 reads SVGAGI. V gave up 4 bases and J gave up 6 bases; unmatched junction bases: 7. The CDR3 is 15 amino acids. CDR3 residues: CASSLQGAPPNEQFF. The CDR3 DNA reads TGTGCCAGCAGTTTACAGGGGGCGCCCCCCAATGAGCAGTTCTTC.

The chain joins TRBV2 to TRBJ1-1, with 9 positions matching TRBD1. Per the germline V gene, CDR1 is SNHLY and CDR2 is FYNNEI. J gave up 2 bases and V 6 bases, and 10 bases lay outside the gene matches. The CDR3 runs to 16 residues. For the CDR3, the DNA is TGTGCCAGCAGAGAAAGGACAGGGGCGACTAACACTGAAGCTTTCTTT. Translation: CASRERTGATNTEAFF.

V gene TRBV7-8 combines with J gene TRBJ1-1; D not resolved. V lost 0 bases and J lost 3, with 14 bases in between. The CDR3 is 16 residues long. Per germline, CDR1 SGHVS and CDR2 FQNEAQ. This CDR3 is CASSLARGLTYTEAFF. CDR3 in DNA: TGTGCCAGCAGCTTAGCTCGGGGTTTGACCTACACTGAAGCTTTCTTT.

J is TRBJ2-7 and V is TRBV5-4; tentative D call: TRBD1 (5 bases). V lost 4 bases, J lost 3 bases, and 14 bases lay in between. CDR3 size: 14 residues. CDR1 is SGHNT, CDR2 YYREEE, per germline (reference sequence). CDR3 nucleotide sequence: TGTGCCAGCAGCCCACCGGGCAGGGTCTACGAGCAGTACTTC. This codes for CASSPPGRVYEQYF.

The rearrangement uses TRBV7-9 and TRBJ2-7, with D possibly matching TRBD2 (6 bases). V lost 3 bases, J lost 3 bases, and 12 bases lay in between. Per germline, CDR1 SEHNR and CDR2 FQNEAQ (reference sequence). The CDR3 is made up of 14 amino acids. The CDR3 region is CASSLGGTVYEQYF. The DNA of the CDR3 is TGTGCCAGCAGCTTGGGCGGGACGGTCTACGAGCAGTACTTC.

This chain connects TRBV5-1 to TRBJ2-7; 8 nucleotides align to TRBD1. Unmatched junction bases numbered 6, after V lost 8 bases and J lost 2 bases. CDR1 and CDR2 (germline): SGHRS, YFSETQ. The CDR3 runs to 13 residues. The CDR3 DNA follows: TGCGCCAGTGGACGGACAGGGACCTACGAGCAGTACTTC. Its protein is CASGRTGTYEQYF. Looking up the rest from reference TRBV5-1 and TRBJ2-7 gives the full variable domain: KAGVTQTPRYLIKTRGQQVTLSCSPISGHRSVSWYQQTPGQGLQFLFEYFSETQRNKGNFPGRFSGRQFSNSRSEMNVSTLELGDSALYLCASGRTGTYEQYFGPGTRLTVT.

The CDR3 coding sequence is TGTGCCAGCAGCCCAAACCCCGGGGGTTCGGTTCAGCCCCAGCATTTT. Its protein product is CASSPNPGGSVQPQHF. The rearrangement uses TRBV5-5 and TRBJ1-5; maybe TRBD1 (5 bases). The CDR3 has 16 residues. Germline values: CDR1 SGHKS, CDR2 YYEKEE (reference sequence). V gave up 4 bases and J gave up 6 bases, with 20 bases separating them.

This rearrangement joins TRBV19 to TRBJ1-1; D gene ambiguous. V gave up 3 bases and J gave up 6 bases, with 20 bases separating them. The CDR3 runs to 16 residues. Germline V gene lookup returns CDR1 LNHDA and CDR2 SQIVND (reference sequence). This chain's CDR3 is CASSIWEGGYPPEAFF. The CDR3 nucleotides read TGTGCCAGTAGTATTTGGGAGGGCGGATACCCCCCTGAAGCTTTCTTT.

This clone was seen a handful of times. In DNA form, the CDR3 reads TGTGCCAGCAGTTTAGGCGGCAACTCCTACGAGCAGTACTTC. It translates to CASSLGGNSYEQYF. This chain links TRBV6-2 or TRBV6-3 with TRBJ2-7; no firm D call. The germline V gene has CDR1 MNHEY and CDR2 SVGEGT. The CDR3 length is 14 residues. V shed 4 bases and J shed 0 bases, with 10 bases lying between them.

This rearrangement joins TRBV6-5 to TRBJ2-3; 8 positions match TRBD2. This CDR3 has 14 amino acids. The V gene end was trimmed by 7 bases and the J gene end by 6 bases; junction bases not matched to a gene: 9. Germline assignment: CDR1 MNHEY and CDR2 SVGAGI. DNA of the CDR3: TGTGCCAGCATCTCGGGAGGGCCGGGGGATACGCAGTATTTT. This gives the protein CASISGGPGDTQYF.

This chain connects TRBV3-1 (or the pseudogene TRBV3-2) to TRBJ2-2, with 8 bases fitting TRBD1. The junction had 11 bases not matched to a gene; V was cut back by 7 bases and J by 7 bases. Germline-derived CDR1 and CDR2 are LGHDT and YNNKEL (reference sequence). The CDR3 spans 15 residues. The CDR3 spells CASNHGQGIFGELFF. CDR3 sequence (DNA): TGTGCCAGCAACCATGGACAGGGTATTTTCGGGGAGCTGTTTTTT.

The V call is TRBV5-1, the J call TRBJ1-2; 10 positions match TRBD1. Germline CDR1 is SGHRS and CDR2 is YFSETQ. V trimming: 4 bases; J trimming: 3 bases; junction bases outside the gene matches: 12. This CDR3 comprises 17 residues. CDR3 coding DNA: TGCGCCAGCAGCGCACAAGTCGTCGGGACAGGGGACTATGGCTACACCTTC. Its protein is CASSAQVVGTGDYGYTF.